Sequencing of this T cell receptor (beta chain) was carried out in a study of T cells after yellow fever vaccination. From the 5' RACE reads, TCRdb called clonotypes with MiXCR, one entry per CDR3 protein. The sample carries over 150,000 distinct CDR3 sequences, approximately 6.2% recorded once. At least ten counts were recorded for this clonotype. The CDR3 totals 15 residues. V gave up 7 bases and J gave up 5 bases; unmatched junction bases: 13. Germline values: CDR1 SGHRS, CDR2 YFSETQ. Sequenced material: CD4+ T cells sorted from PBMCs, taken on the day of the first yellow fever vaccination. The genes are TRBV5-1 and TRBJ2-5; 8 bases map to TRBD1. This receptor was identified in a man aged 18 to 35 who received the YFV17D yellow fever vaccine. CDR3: CASGRTGSPGETQYF. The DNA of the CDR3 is TGCGCCAGCGGACGGACAGGGTCCCCCGGGGAGACCCAGTACTTC.